This TCR beta chain emerged from a study of T cell repertoires in cytomegalovirus infection. Study observations and caveats: The ex vivo response was dominated by HLA-C-restricted CMV-specific TCR beta clonotypes.

To note about this clonotype: Its antigen remains unknown.

TCRdb reanalysed the reads using MiXCR and keeps one entry per CDR3 protein. In the table there are 740,000 or so distinct CDR3 sequences, about 40% of which are singletons. Per germline, CDR1 SGHTA and CDR2 FQGNSA. This CDR3 is built from 13 residues. Trimming removed 5 bases from V and 5 bases from J, with 10 bases in between. V usage is TRBV7-2 and J usage is TRBJ1-5; D not certain. Material: PBMCs. The sequence came from a human donor in good health (CMV status not recorded). Some clones in this sample may be carry-over from other donors' samples. CDR3 nucleotide sequence: TGTGCCAGCAGCCGAGTCTCGGATCAGCCCCAGCATTTT. This codes for CASSRVSDQPQHF.